The sequence of this TCR beta chain was determined in a study of cytomegalovirus exposure and HLA in healthy donors. 13 Jbeta primers and 60 Vbeta primers were used for the PCR. The table came from immunoSEQ multiplex PCR; TCRdb's copy has only in-frame clones and leaves some out. This table holds 110,000 to 150,000 clones, about two thirds found once. Study results and caveats: Across HLA loci, a later analysis found differing TCR association rates, with DRB1 most and HLA-C fewest.

This clone was seen more than once but under ten times. Its antigen is undetermined. Source material: PBMCs. The origin of this receptor is a woman in her sixties or seventies in good health and CMV-seropositive.

The CDR3 DNA follows: TGTGCCAGCAGTGACCCGGGAAACACTGAAGCTTTCTTT. Amino acids: CASSDPGNTEAFF. V usage is TRBV6-1 and J usage is TRBJ1-1, with unresolved D. The V end was cut by 3 bases, the J end by 2 bases, with 7 bases between. The CDR3 is 13 residues long. Germline V gene data show CDR1 as MNHNS and CDR2 as SASEGT.